These T cell receptor beta chains were read from a single sample in a study of cytomegalovirus exposure and HLA in healthy donors. Sequencing used immunoSEQ multiplex PCR; TCRdb keeps in-frame clones, though not all of them. The sample includes about 130,000 clones, over 70% seen only once; the top ten take 3.5% to 4.5%. Material for sequencing was PBMCs. These receptors came from a man aged 35 to 55 in good health and CMV-seropositive. CDR3s include the opening cysteine and the closing phenylalanine or tryptophan. The D gene is left open where the match is weak. Rows may omit the clone size; those that give it use once, few, many or a size class.

J	size	length	V	D	CDR3	DNA
TRBJ2-2	once	13	TRBV10-2	.	CASNGAMAVKLFF	TGCGCCAGCAATGGGGCAATGGCGGTGAAGCTGTTTTTT
TRBJ2-1	few	14	TRBV29-1	.	CSVAILSRSNEQFF	TGCAGCGTTGCGATTCTTTCTAGATCCAATGAGCAGTTCTTC
TRBJ2-3	.	17	TRBV7-6	TRBD2	CASSLLGSSGGADTQYF	TGTGCCAGCAGCTTACTGGGGAGTAGCGGGGGAGCAGATACGCAGTATTTT
TRBJ2-3	.	17	TRBV4-3	TRBD2	CASSQDSGLAGGHTQYF	TGCGCCAGCAGCCAGGACTCGGGACTAGCGGGGGGACATACGCAGTATTTT
TRBJ2-7	.	14	TRBV7-9	TRBD2	CASSTSGKSYEQYF	TGTGCCAGCAGCACTAGCGGGAAATCCTACGAGCAGTACTTC
TRBJ2-7	.	12	TRBV6-5	.	CASRPGRHEQYF	TGTGCCAGCAGGCCGGGTAGACACGAGCAGTACTTC
TRBJ1-6	.	15	TRBV30	.	CAWRGLAGLNSPLHF	TGTGCCTGGAGGGGTTTGGCAGGGTTAAATTCACCCCTCCACTTT
TRBJ2-4	few	20	TRBV27	TRBD2	CASSAHKLLARGPLKNIQYF	TGTGCCAGCAGTGCCCACAAATTACTAGCGAGAGGCCCCCTAAAAAACATTCAGTACTTC
TRBJ1-1	.	13	TRBV30	.	CAWSVKTDTEAFF	TGTGCCTGGAGTGTAAAAACGGACACTGAAGCTTTCTTT
TRBJ2-5	.	13	TRBV9	TRBD1	CASSVRGQETQYF	TGTGCCAGCAGCGTCAGGGGGCAAGAGACCCAGTACTTC
TRBJ2-5	once	16	TRBV27	.	CASSLVGGVGLETQYF	TGTGCCAGCAGTTTAGTGGGCGGGGTGGGTTTAGAGACCCAGTACTTC
TRBJ2-5	few	12	TRBV7-2	.	CASSPTGETQYF	TGTGCCAGCAGCCCGACGGGGGAGACCCAGTACTTC
TRBJ2-1	.	16	TRBV7-9	TRBD2	CASSSQGLAGGDEQFF	TGTGCCAGCAGCTCACAAGGACTAGCGGGGGGGGATGAGCAGTTCTTC
TRBJ2-2	.	15	TRBV27	TRBD1	CASSSGQGNTGELFF	TGTGCCAGCAGTTCGGGACAGGGAAACACCGGGGAGCTGTTTTTT
TRBJ2-3	.	13	TRBV19	.	CASSTPRVVTQYF	TGTGCCAGTAGTACCCCCAGGGTGGTTACGCAGTATTTT
TRBJ2-7	once	15	TRBV6-5	.	CASRRRQGIAYEQYF	TGTGCCAGCAGGCGCCGGCAGGGTATTGCTTACGAGCAGTACTTC
TRBJ1-5	.	13	TRBV10-2	TRBD1	CAIGTGDNQPQHF	TGCGCCATCGGGACAGGGGATAATCAGCCCCAGCATTTT
TRBJ2-2	.	16	TRBV19	TRBD1	CASSGRDRGRTGELFF	TGTGCCAGTAGTGGGCGGGACAGGGGGCGTACCGGGGAGCTGTTTTTT
TRBJ2-7	.	12	TRBV10-2	.	CASSEAGYEQYF	TGCGCCAGCAGTGAAGCAGGCTACGAGCAGTACTTC
TRBJ2-7	.	15	TRBV15	TRBD1	CATSTLRDSRYEQYF	TGTGCCACCAGCACCCTAAGGGACAGTCGATACGAGCAGTACTTC
TRBJ2-3	.	15	TRBV5-1	.	CASSLLERNTDTQYF	TGCGCCAGCAGCTTACTGGAGAGGAACACAGATACGCAGTATTTT
TRBJ2-7	.	14	TRBV6-6	.	CASSSPKLASEQYF	TGTGCCAGCAGCTCCCCGAAGCTAGCAAGCGAGCAGTACTTC
TRBJ2-7	.	15	TRBV27	TRBD2	CASSLSSGLVHEQYF	TGTGCCAGCAGTTTATCTAGCGGGCTCGTTCACGAGCAGTACTTC
TRBJ2-5	.	14	TRBV7-9	TRBD1	CASSLGTGRETQYF	TGTGCCAGCAGCTTAGGGACAGGGAGGGAGACCCAGTACTTC
TRBJ1-6	.	13	TRBV30	.	CAWSRQGGSPLHF	TGTGCCTGGAGTAGGCAGGGTGGGTCACCCCTCCACTTT
TRBJ2-7	few	15	TRBV7-2	TRBD1	CASSLASTGDREQYF	TGTGCCAGCAGCTTAGCTTCAACAGGGGATCGCGAGCAGTACTTC
TRBJ2-7	.	16	TRBV7-7	.	CASSVTLRAGTYEQYF	TGTGCTAGCAGCGTGACACTTCGGGCGGGAACCTACGAGCAGTACTTC
TRBJ2-3	few	14	TRBV7-9	.	CASSPDRNTDTQYF	TGTGCCAGCAGCCCAGACAGAAACACAGATACGCAGTATTTT
TRBJ2-1	.	13	TRBV9	TRBD2	CASGTSDYNEQFF	TGTGCCTCCGGGACTAGCGACTACAATGAGCAGTTCTTC
TRBJ2-1	.	14	TRBV12-2	.	CASRAVQGTNEQFF	TGTGCAAGTCGCGCAGTCCAGGGAACCAATGAGCAGTTCTTC
TRBJ1-1	.	14	TRBV5-1	TRBD1	CASSSARGQTEAFF	TGCGCCAGCAGCTCCGCCAGGGGGCAAACTGAAGCTTTCTTT
TRBJ2-2	.	15	TRBV5-1	.	CASSWNKGDTGELFF	TGCGCCAGCAGCTGGAACAAGGGGGACACCGGGGAGCTGTTTTTT
TRBJ1-6	.	16	TRBV19	.	CASSRDKGPYNSPLHF	TGTGCCAGTAGTAGGGATAAGGGGCCCTATAATTCACCCCTCCACTTT
TRBJ1-6	.	14	TRBV5-1	TRBD1	CASSTGQGISPLHF	TGCGCCAGCAGCACTGGACAGGGTATATCACCCCTCCACTTT
TRBJ2-7	.	15	TRBV9	.	CASSVGGGGSYEQYF	TGTGCCAGCAGCGTAGGGGGAGGGGGCTCCTACGAGCAGTACTTC
TRBJ1-4	.	15	TRBV15	.	CATSRGGGFEEKLFF	TGTGCCACCAGCAGAGGCGGGGGGTTCGAGGAAAAACTGTTTTTT